The text below deals with one T cell receptor (beta chain). Its specificity is unknown. The data belong to a study of T-cell memory formation after mild COVID-19. Study observations and caveats: A second wave expanding day 15 to 37 was CD4+-biased; contracting clones were balanced.

Constant-segment-primed 5'RACE gave TCR alpha and TCR beta cDNA libraries with sample barcodes and UMIs. Via MiXCR, TCRdb re-called the 5' RACE reads, giving one row per CDR3 protein. This table holds 470,000 or so distinct CDR3 sequences, roughly 18% found once. V lost 2 bases and J 5 bases, leaving 5 bases between the germline ends. The CDR3 covers 12 residues. Germline loops: CDR1 SGDLS, CDR2 YYNGEE. This chain links TRBV9 with TRBJ1-5; D is unclear. The sequence came from a man aged 18 to 29 who had mild COVID-19 (a few samples of this study predate the infection). Cell type and time point are not known. Input material: PBMCs or a T cell subset sorted from them (not recorded which). In DNA, the CDR3 is TGTGCCAGCAGCGTTGGCGATCAGCCCCAGCATTTT. Protein sequence: CASSVGDQPQHF.